The 2 T cell receptor beta chains presented below share a single source sample, sequenced in a study of regulatory T cells in long-lasting Graves disease. Researchers made TCR beta libraries by using iRepertoire HTBI primers and running Arm-PCR on CDR3 regions. TCRdb itself ran the multiplex PCR reads through MiXCR, one entry per CDR3 protein. Altogether 300,000 to 500,000 distinct CDR3 sequences are present, roughly 20% being singletons, with the ten largest covering around 21%. Time point of the sample: persistent/refractory GD, antithyroid drugs over 5 years with positive TRAb. PBMC RNA served as the TCR library source. The starting material was peripheral blood mononuclear cells (PBMCs), obtained when the disease was refractory, from a patient treated with antithyroid drugs. Receptors originate from a female donor with Graves disease.

This clonotype has more than one count but fewer than ten. The gene calls are TRBV3-1 and TRBJ1-1; a possible D gene is TRBD1 (5 bases). The germline V and J ends were trimmed by 1 base and 7 bases, with 19 bases remaining between them. Germline CDR1 reads LGHDT; CDR2 reads YNNKEL (reference sequence). The CDR3 contains 16 residues. CDR3 loop: CASSQVGGRGHGEAFF. The DNA of the CDR3 is TGTGCCAGCAGCCAAGTCGGGGGGAGAGGACATGGTGAAGCTTTCTTT.

This clonotype was seen only a few times. The rearrangement links TRBV6-5 to TRBJ2-2; D unresolved. The V and J ends lost 3 bases and 3 bases respectively, with 17 bases between them. Germline values: CDR1 MNHEY, CDR2 SVGAGI. The CDR3 has 17 amino acids. CDR3 loop: CASSYRPGPTDTGELFF. The CDR3, as DNA: TGTGCCAGCAGTTATCGGCCGGGCCCAACGGACACCGGGGAGCTGTTTTTT.